The following is a T cell receptor beta chain sequence with its context. Other DNA sequences within the sample encode an identical CDR3. This entry is derived from a study of shared clonotypes between healthy human individuals. In the study overall: A couple of women and a few men aged 18 to 49 made up the donors.

The table came from immunoSEQ multiplex PCR; TCRdb's copy has only in-frame clones and leaves some out. The sample lists 2 million to 2.5 million clones, approximately 96% occurring once. Adult donors, all healthy and HIV-negative, had no recent acute infections or vaccinations. The sequencing input was naive CD4+ T cells sorted from blood. Subset: CD45RA+ positively selected. The TCR sequence derives from a man aged 18 to 30 in good health.

CDR3 in amino acids: CASSLGGRANTGELFF. CDR3 sequence (DNA): TGTGCCAGCAGCTTGGGGGGCAGGGCGAACACCGGGGAGCTGTTTTTT. The chain employs TRBV5-4 and TRBJ2-2; weak D call: TRBD1 (5 bases). V was shortened by 0 bases and J by 0 bases, with 9 bases between the two germline ends. Germline CDR1 and CDR2: SGHNT and YYREEE (reference sequence). CDR3 size: 16 residues. The whole variable domain, filled in from reference TRBV5-4 and TRBJ2-2, reads ETGVTQSPTHLIKTRGQQVTLRCSSQSGHNTVSWYQQALGQGPQFIFQYYREEENGRGNFPPRFSGLQFPNYSSELNVNALELDDSALYLCASSLGGRANTGELFFGEGSRLTVL.